This entry concerns a single T cell receptor (beta chain). The participants were between roughly 18 and 90 years old and came from roughly 25 US areas. This specimen belongs to a study of blood T cell repertoires in COVID-19. Across the study: Samples taken during acute and convalescent COVID-19 were collected in the United States, Italy and Spain. In each case, the material was cDNA or gDNA derived from T cells, B-cell-depleted T cells, or PBMCs.

Authors' data handling: It was from reference gene primer amplification that nucleated cell counts were estimated. Sequencing was performed with immunoSEQ multiplex PCR; in TCRdb, only in-frame clones are kept and a portion is missing. That table supplies the V and J calls and clone size; D and trimming were determined from the DNA. Among about 400,000 clones listed, 88% were seen once. This clonotype was obtained from a woman aged 25 to 39 with acute COVID-19. What was sequenced was PBMCs or T cells enriched from blood (not recorded which).

The CDR3 region has the DNA TGTGCCAGCAGCTTAGAGGGGACCGGGGAGCTGTTTTTT. This encodes CASSLEGTGELFF. The rearrangement joins TRBV11-1 to TRBJ2-2; a weak D match, TRBD1 (5 bases). The germline V gene encodes CDR1 SGHAT and CDR2 FQDESV (reference sequence). Trimming took 1 base from V and 5 from J, leaving 5 bases between them. CDR3 length: 13 residues. The whole variable domain, remainder taken from reference TRBV11-1 and TRBJ2-2, is EAEVAQSPRYKITEKSQAVAFWCDPISGHATLYWYRQILGQGPELLVQFQDESVVDDSQLPKDRFSAERLKGVDSTLKIQPAELGDSAMYLCASSLEGTGELFFGEGSRLTVL.